Presented here are 11 T cell receptor beta chains from one specimen sequenced in a study of blood T cells in healthy people across ages. The authors ran a second PCR of about 7 to 12 cycles using a sample-barcoded 5' primer and a J-beta primer mix. Each CDR3 protein is one row after TCRdb ran MiXCR on the 5' RACE reads. The sample yields some 1.4 million distinct CDR3 sequences, about 43% seen once. Sequenced: blood. These receptors all stem from a woman younger than 35 in good health.

The chain recombines TRBV12-3 or TRBV12-4 with TRBJ1-2; D is possibly TRBD1 (5 bases). The CDR3 is 16 residues long. With 6 bases removed from V and 8 bases from J, the gap between germline ends came to 25 bases. This chain's CDR3 is CASSPEGTRNLGGYTF. The CDR3 DNA follows: TGTGCCAGCAGCCCCGAGGGGACTCGCAATTTAGGGGGCTACACCTTC.

The chain carries TRBV27 and TRBJ2-6, with a possible D match to TRBD2 (6 bases). The CDR3 totals 17 residues. V lost 6 bases, J lost 0 bases, and 15 bases lay in between. Per the germline V gene, CDR1 is MNHEY and CDR2 is SMNVEV (reference sequence). The CDR3 loop reads CASSPDYLVSGANVLTF. The CDR3 coding sequence is TGTGCCAGCAGCCCGGACTATTTGGTCTCTGGGGCCAACGTCCTGACTTTC. The entire variable domain, with the rest obtained from reference TRBV27 and TRBJ2-6, is as follows: EAQVTQNPRYLITVTGKKLTVTCSQNMNHEYMSWYRQDPGLGLRQIYYSMNVEVTDKGDVPEGYKVSRKEKRNFPLILESPSPNQTSLYFCASSPDYLVSGANVLTFGAGSRLTVL.

This clonotype was counted only a few times. V usage is TRBV29-1 and J usage is TRBJ2-7; D might be TRBD2 (5 bases). The CDR3 runs to 11 residues. Trimming pared 7 bases from V and 3 bases from J, leaving 10 bases between. The germline V gene has CDR1 SQVTM and CDR2 ANQGSEA. In DNA form, the CDR3 reads TGCAGCGGCGACGGGAACTACGAGCAGTACTTC. Its translation is CSGDGNYEQYF.

The J gene is TRBJ2-7, the V gene TRBV30, with D uncertain. Trimming removed 1 base at V and 6 bases at J, with 16 bases between. This CDR3 spans 14 amino acids. Germline V CDR1 and CDR2: GTSNPN, SVGIG (reference sequence). The CDR3 sequence: CAWSAGLVWSEQYF. CDR3 DNA sequence: TGTGCCTGGAGTGCGGGCCTCGTTTGGAGCGAGCAGTACTTC.

This chain joins TRBV18 and TRBJ1-5; D is ambiguous. The germline gives CDR1 KGHSH, CDR2 LQKENI. The germline V and J ends were trimmed by 1 base and 5 bases, with 9 bases remaining between them. The CDR3 has 14 amino acids. CDR3 protein: CASSPQEEDQPQHF. The CDR3 DNA sequence: TGTGCCAGCTCACCACAGGAGGAGGATCAGCCCCAGCATTTT.

This chain links TRBV2 with TRBJ1-1, with 7 bases lining up with TRBD1. The CDR3 is 14 residues long. Germline assignment: CDR1 SNHLY and CDR2 FYNNEI. V was clipped by 6 bases and J by 1 base; unmatched bases: 5. This CDR3 reads CASRGDSQNTEAFF. In DNA form, the CDR3 reads TGTGCCAGCAGGGGGGACAGCCAGAACACTGAAGCTTTCTTT.

The chain combines TRBV5-1 with TRBJ2-1; D is unresolved. V dropped 0 bases and J dropped 12 bases, with 10 bases sitting between them. This CDR3 spans 12 amino acids. Germline V gene data show CDR1 as SGHRS and CDR2 as YFSETQ. The CDR3 DNA reads TGCGCCAGCAGCTTGGCGGGCAACGGGCAGTTCTTC. It yields the protein CASSLAGNGQFF.

The chain is built from TRBV6-6 and TRBJ1-2, with a weak D call TRBD1 (6 bases). Germline-derived CDR1 and CDR2 are MNHNY and SVGAGI (reference sequence). The CDR3 covers 14 residues. V lost 6 bases, J lost 4 bases, and 15 bases lay in between. CDR3: CASRSGTKAYGYTF. CDR3 nucleotide sequence: TGTGCCAGCAGGTCCGGGACAAAGGCCTATGGCTACACCTTC.

This clonotype was seen only a few times. V and J are TRBV7-9 and TRBJ1-1, with a weak D call TRBD1 (6 bases). CDR1 is SEHNR and CDR2 is FQNEAQ in the germline V gene (reference sequence). Trimming left V 6 bases short and J 1 base short, with 15 bases between. This CDR3 is built from 15 residues. CDR3 bases: TGTGCCAGCAGTTTCGGGGGCAGGGCGAACACTGAAGCTTTCTTT. Protein product: CASSFGGRANTEAFF. The full variable domain, completed using reference TRBV7-9 and TRBJ1-1, is DTGVSQNPRHKITKRGQNVTFRCDPISEHNRLYWYRQTLGQGPEFLTYFQNEAQLEKSRLLSDRFSAERPKGSFSTLEIQRTEQGDSAMYLCASSFGGRANTEAFFGQGTRLTVV.

Concerning this clonotype itself: A much larger clonotype is one base distant, so this may be a read error. The J gene is TRBJ2-1, the V gene TRBV20-1; D uncertain. The DNA end is a closer match to TRBJ2-7, so the J assignment may be wrong. The CDR3 extends over 14 amino acids. Germline values: CDR1 DFQATT, CDR2 SNEGSKA (reference sequence). The CDR3 reads CSASPIPTYNEQYF. In DNA form, the CDR3 reads TGCAGTGCTAGCCCCATTCCTACTTACAATGAGCAGTACTTC.

This chain connects TRBV14 to TRBJ2-4; D call uncertain. In germline, CDR1 is SGHDN, CDR2 FVKESK. Deletions cut 0 bases from V and 8 bases from J, with 5 bases between. The CDR3 is 12 amino acids. CDR3 in DNA: TGTGCCAGCAGCCAAGATCGGTACATTCAGTACTTC. It codes for CASSQDRYIQYF.